This TCR beta chain was captured by sequencing in a study of blood T cell repertoires in COVID-19. Study background: COVID-19 samples collected from the United States, Italy and Spain covered acute and convalescent phases. From T cells, B-cell-depleted T cells, or PBMCs came the material, which was cDNA or gDNA.

Original data processing: Nucleated cell number was recorded as an estimate derived from reference gene primer amplification. Sequenced by immunoSEQ multiplex PCR; TCRdb stores in-frame clones only, minus some. Clonal size and the V and J genes are those of that table, whereas D and trimming came from the DNA. Of 50,000 to 70,000 clones detected, roughly 80% appear once; the ten largest clones hold approximately 19%. V gave up 7 bases and J gave up 0 bases, with 16 bases separating them. This CDR3 is built from 15 residues. The V gene's germline CDR1 is SGHKS and CDR2 YYEKEE (reference sequence). This clone has a single count.

The sequence derives from a man in his 70s with active COVID-19. The V call is TRBV5-5, the J call TRBJ1-1; D uncertain. The sequenced material came from peripheral blood. The CDR3 sequence is CASLRELLMNTEAFF. The CDR3 nucleotides are TGTGCCAGCCTAAGAGAGCTACTCATGAACACTGAAGCTTTCTTT.